These 22 T cell receptor beta chains share one sample of origin, sequenced in a study of T cell responses to AZD1222 COVID-19 vaccine. Clones were read by immunoSEQ multiplex PCR, and TCRdb kept only the in-frame ones, dropping some. The data contain about 130,000 clones, roughly 91% of them singletons. Here the sequenced sample was peripheral blood, taken on day 0 of AZD1222 vaccination. The receptors derive from an adult in good health.

The V call is TRBV27, the J call TRBJ1-6; no clear D. This CDR3 has 15 residues. Germline V CDR1 and CDR2: MNHEY, SMNVEV (reference sequence). The V end lost 4 bases, the J end lost 0 bases, and 7 bases lay between the germline ends. The CDR3 DNA sequence: TGTGCCAGCAGTTCGACCAGCTCCTATAATTCACCCCTCCACTTT. This translates into CASSSTSSYNSPLHF.

The chain joins TRBV15 to TRBJ1-1; D may be TRBD1 (5 bases). CDR1 and CDR2 from the germline V gene are LNHNV and YYDKDF (reference sequence). The CDR3 consists of 16 residues. V lost 5 bases, J lost 0 bases, and 16 bases lay in between. The CDR3 sequence is CATSPETAIMNTEAFF. The CDR3 nucleotides are TGTGCCACCAGCCCGGAGACAGCCATAATGAACACTGAAGCTTTCTTT.

The chain employs TRBV7-2 and TRBJ1-3; 7 nucleotides line up with TRBD1. CDR1 and CDR2 from the germline V gene are SGHTA and FQGNSA. CDR3 length equals 15 residues. J lost 2 bases, V lost 3 bases, and 4 bases had no gene match. The CDR3 DNA sequence: TGTGCCAGCAGCTTTAGTACAGGGGCTGGAAACACCATATATTTT. Encoded protein: CASSFSTGAGNTIYF.

The chain combines TRBV20-1 with TRBJ2-7; D remains ambiguous. Germline assignment: CDR1 DFQATT and CDR2 SNEGSKA (reference sequence). The length of the CDR3 is 11 residues. V lost 6 bases, J lost 3 bases, and 9 bases lay in between. CDR3 region: CSARTGYEQYF. CDR3 nucleotide sequence: TGCAGTGCCAGGACGGGCTACGAGCAGTACTTC.

The CDR3 reads CASSVGPRGTEAFF. In nucleotides, the CDR3 is TGTGCCAGCAGCGTAGGCCCCCGGGGGACTGAAGCTTTCTTT. V usage is TRBV9 and J usage is TRBJ1-1, with TRBD1 as a possible D gene (5 bases). This CDR3 comprises 14 residues. CDR1 SGDLS and CDR2 YYNGEE come from the germline V gene. V was shortened by 0 bases and J by 5 bases, with 11 bases between the two germline ends.

J is TRBJ1-2 and V is TRBV6-2 or TRBV6-3; D uncertain. Germline CDR1 MNHEY, CDR2 SVGEGT. V was cut by 0 bases and J by 6 bases, with 5 bases left in between. There are 12 residues in the CDR3. The DNA for the CDR3 is TGTGCCAGCAGTTACTCTGGGGATGGCTACACCTTC. Amino acid sequence: CASSYSGDGYTF.

CDR3 loop: CASSLGGGPTGAFF. The CDR3 coding sequence is TGTGCCAGCAGCTTGGGCGGGGGGCCCACAGGTGCGTTCTTC. This chain uses TRBV5-6 with TRBJ2-1; 8 bases are shared with TRBD2. CDR1 is SGHDT, CDR2 YYEEEE, per germline. The CDR3 extends over 14 amino acids. The junction had 11 bases not matched to a gene; V was cut back by 0 bases and J by 15 bases.

The chain carries TRBV12-3 or TRBV12-4 and TRBJ1-1; D uncertain. The CDR3 is 11 residues long. V was trimmed by 6 bases and J by 4 bases, leaving 6 bases between them. The CDR3, as DNA: TGTGCCAGCAGCTCTTTCACTGAAGCTTTCTTT. This translates into CASSSFTEAFF.

This chain connects TRBV5-3 to TRBJ1-6; a weak D match, TRBD1 (5 bases). TRBV5-3 is flagged as an ORF with uncertain function. The CDR3 covers 16 residues. V gave up 4 bases and J gave up 9 bases, with 20 bases separating them. The CDR3 DNA reads as TGTGCCAGAAGCGCCGAGGATGGGGGGTCCTCTTCACCCCTCCACTTT. Translation: CARSAEDGGSSSPLHF.

This chain joins TRBV30 and TRBJ1-3; a weak D match, TRBD1 (5 bases). V gave up 5 bases and J gave up 7 bases, with 12 bases separating them. CDR3 size: 12 residues. Germline V lookup: CDR1 GTSNPN, CDR2 SVGIG (reference sequence). The CDR3 bases are TGTGCCTGGGGGACGGCAGGGAACACCATATATTTT. Protein: CAWGTAGNTIYF.

V is TRBV7-2 and J is TRBJ1-2; 7 bases are shared with TRBD1. Trimming removed 0 bases from V and 4 bases from J; junction bases left unmatched: 11. The germline gives CDR1 SGHTA, CDR2 FQGNSA. The CDR3 covers 17 residues. This CDR3 is CASSLALRGGLGYGYTF. The CDR3 DNA follows: TGTGCCAGCAGCTTAGCGCTCAGGGGGGGGTTAGGCTATGGCTACACCTTC.

The V call is TRBV2, the J call TRBJ1-2, with TRBD1 as a possible D gene (6 bases). V lost 0 bases and J 2 bases, leaving 13 bases between the germline ends. There are 16 residues in the CDR3. From germline, CDR1 is SNHLY and CDR2 FYNNEI. The CDR3 region is CASSEATLDRNYGYTF. CDR3 sequence (DNA): TGTGCCAGCAGTGAAGCGACTCTCGACAGGAACTATGGCTACACCTTC.

The rearrangement links TRBV2 to TRBJ1-2, with 7 nucleotides matching TRBD1. The V gene end was trimmed by 1 base and the J gene end by 2 bases; junction bases not matched to a gene: 7. The CDR3 is 16 residues long. Germline-derived CDR1 and CDR2 are SNHLY and FYNNEI. In nucleotides, the CDR3 is TGTGCCAGCAGTGAAGGTCAGGGACAGAAAAACTATGGCTACACCTTC. Amino acids: CASSEGQGQKNYGYTF.

The rearrangement uses TRBV2 and TRBJ1-1; possible D gene TRBD1, 6 bases. The germline V gene encodes CDR1 SNHLY and CDR2 FYNNEI. Deletions cut 6 bases from V and 7 bases from J, with 15 bases between. CDR3 length: 13 amino acids. The CDR3 DNA reads TGTGCCAGCAGGACAGGTCCTTTGGTTGAAGCTTTCTTT. It yields the protein CASRTGPLVEAFF.

This chain uses TRBV7-9 with TRBJ1-1; D call uncertain. In germline, CDR1 is SEHNR, CDR2 FQNEAQ (reference sequence). The length of the CDR3 is 15 residues. Trimming stripped 7 bases from V and 5 bases from J, with 20 bases between. The CDR3 reads CASNGRGVGKTEAFF. CDR3 nucleotide sequence: TGTGCCAGCAACGGGCGGGGTGTAGGGAAGACTGAAGCTTTCTTT.

This chain joins TRBV3-1 (or the pseudogene TRBV3-2) and TRBJ2-1, with TRBD1 as a possible D gene (5 bases). The V end was cut by 1 base, the J end by 0 bases, with 7 bases between. From germline, CDR1 is LGHDT and CDR2 YNNKEL (reference sequence). This CDR3 has 15 residues. This CDR3 is CASSQVDSSYNEQFF. The CDR3 nucleotides read TGTGCCAGCAGCCAAGTTGACAGCTCCTACAATGAGCAGTTCTTC.

The chain couples TRBV5-6 to TRBJ2-1; TRBD1 is a possible D gene (6 bases). CDR1 is SGHDT and CDR2 is YYEEEE in the germline V gene. CDR3 length: 13 amino acids. Deletions cut 4 bases from V and 10 bases from J, with 15 bases between. The CDR3 DNA reads TGTGCCAGCAGCCGGGAACAGGGAGTGGAGCAGTTCTTC. This encodes CASSREQGVEQFF.

Turning to this clone: A junction end diverges from the germline sequence, so it may reflect a read error. The genes are TRBV7-7 and TRBJ1-1; the D is unclear. The CDR3 totals 15 residues. Looked up from germline, CDR1 is SSHAT and CDR2 is FNYEAQ (reference sequence). The DNA of the CDR3 is TGTGCTAGCAGCTTAGACGGTCGGGGAAACACTGAAGCTTTCTTT. Its translation: CASSLDGRGNTEAFF.

There are a few counts of this clone. The rearrangement links TRBV7-2 to TRBJ2-5, with 8 bases matching TRBD2. The CDR3 runs 14 residues. Trimming took 1 base from V and 7 from J; bases not matched to a gene: 5. Germline lookup yields CDR1 SGHTA and CDR2 FQGNSA. CDR3 bases: TGTGCCAGCAGCTTAGGCGGGGGGCCGTCGACCCAGTACTTC. It is translated as CASSLGGGPSTQYF.

CDR3 in DNA: TGTGCCAGCAGCAGAGGCCGGGTGAGCTCTGGAAACACCATATATTTT. Its translation: CASSRGRVSSGNTIYF. This chain uses TRBV7-2 with TRBJ1-3, with no clear D. The CDR3 runs 16 residues. V lost 5 bases and J lost 0, with 14 bases in between. CDR1 is SGHTA and CDR2 is FQGNSA in the germline V gene.

CDR3 bases: TGTGCCAGCACCCCTCCGGTCAATGAGCAGTTCTTC. Protein: CASTPPVNEQFF. This chain links TRBV7-2 with TRBJ2-1; no clear D gene. V was shortened by 7 bases and J by 6 bases, with 10 bases between the two germline ends. This CDR3 is built from 12 residues. CDR1 and CDR2 from the germline V gene are SGHTA and FQGNSA.

The chain has TRBV2 and TRBJ1-5; maybe TRBD1 (5 bases). This CDR3 has 13 residues. Germline CDR1 and CDR2: SNHLY and FYNNEI. Deletions cut 6 bases from V and 5 bases from J, with 11 bases between. DNA of the CDR3: TGTGCCAGCAGCTTCGGGGCGGATCAGCCCCAGCATTTT. Its protein is CASSFGADQPQHF.